The 10 T cell receptor beta chains below were found in one sample sequenced in a study of identical twins. TCRdb re-derived calls from the 5' RACE reads in MiXCR, one entry per CDR3 protein. The sample includes hundreds of thousands of distinct CDR3 sequences, roughly 6.2% of them seen just once. Source material: naive T cells sorted from blood. These receptors were taken from a man between 18 and 29 years old in good health.

Ten or more counts support this clonotype. J is TRBJ2-5 and V is TRBV28, with TRBD2 as a possible D gene (6 bases). Germline CDR1 and CDR2: MDHEN and SYDVKM. The CDR3 length is 16 residues. V was trimmed by 2 bases and J by 5 bases, leaving 18 bases between them. The CDR3 here is CASSLQAIGGPETQYF. DNA for the CDR3: TGTGCCAGCAGTTTACAGGCCATAGGAGGGCCGGAGACCCAGTACTTC.

The sample holds many counts of this clonotype. This sequence joins TRBV12-3 or TRBV12-4 and TRBJ2-7; possibly TRBD2 for D (6 bases). The CDR3 totals 12 residues. Trimming removed 4 bases from V and 7 bases from J, with 11 bases in between. The DNA for the CDR3 is TGTGCCAGCAGTTCCGGGAGTGGGGAGCAGTACGTC. It codes for CASSSGSGEQYV.

This clonotype was seen ten or more times. This rearrangement joins TRBV4-2 to TRBJ2-3; 11 positions match TRBD2. Losses at the gene ends were 5 bases for V and 6 bases for J; bases not matched to a gene: 7. Per the germline V gene, CDR1 is LGHNA and CDR2 is YNFKEQ. The CDR3 consists of 15 residues. This CDR3 reads CASSDSGREGDTQYF. The CDR3 region has the DNA TGTGCCAGCAGCGATAGCGGGAGGGAAGGGGATACGCAGTATTTT.

At least ten counts were recorded for this clonotype. The CDR3 nucleotides are TGTGCCAGCAGTTTGACAGTATCTATAGCCAAAAACATTCAGTACTTC. This gives the protein CASSLTVSIAKNIQYF. The chain carries TRBV12-3 or TRBV12-4 and TRBJ2-4, with D possibly matching TRBD1 (5 bases). V gave up 3 bases and J gave up 0 bases, with 12 bases separating them. The CDR3 covers 16 residues.

On this clonotype itself: The conserved phenylalanine or tryptophan normally closing the CDR3 is absent here, so this likely arose from a read error. This rearrangement joins TRBV12-3 or TRBV12-4 to TRBJ1-1; 10 bases are a match to TRBD1. Trimming removed 5 bases from V and 11 bases from J; junction bases left unmatched: 5. This CDR3 is built from 12 residues. For the CDR3, the DNA is TGTGCCAGCAGTCTGGGGGGACAGGGGGCTTTCATT. Its protein is CASSLGGQGAFI.

This clonotype occurred many times. The chain has TRBV12-3 or TRBV12-4 and TRBJ2-7; D is unresolved. The CDR3 contains 13 residues. V lost 6 bases to trimming and J lost 3 bases, with 12 bases between them. The CDR3 is CASSLGQLYEQYV. CDR3 in DNA: TGTGCCAGCAGCCTGGGCCAGCTCTACGAGCAGTACGTC.

CDR3 in amino acids: CASSYFETQYF. DNA for the CDR3: TGTGCCAGCAGTTACTTCGAGACCCAGTACTTC. The V gene is TRBV6-5, the J gene TRBJ2-5, with D hard to call. Trimming cost V 1 base and J 5 bases, with 2 bases left between them. Germline lookup yields CDR1 MNHEY and CDR2 SVGAGI. This CDR3 comprises 11 residues.

The rearrangement links TRBV20-1 to TRBJ2-1, with TRBD1 matching over 8 bases. J gave up 4 bases and V 4 bases, and 9 bases lay outside the gene matches. The CDR3 runs to 15 residues. The germline V gene encodes CDR1 DFQATT and CDR2 SNEGSKA (reference sequence). CDR3 coding DNA: TGCAGTGCTAAAGACGTCCGGGACAGGTACAATGAGCAGTTCTTC. This translates into CSAKDVRDRYNEQFF.

This clonotype was observed at least ten times. The chain links TRBV7-8 to TRBJ2-3; unclear D gene. There are 16 residues in the CDR3. Trimming shortened V by 0 bases and J by 2 bases, and 12 bases separated the two germline ends. The V gene's germline CDR1 is SGHVS and CDR2 FQNEAQ. The CDR3 protein is CASSLALAVPTDTQYF. The CDR3 DNA reads TGTGCCAGCAGCTTAGCGTTGGCGGTCCCCACAGATACGCAGTATTTT.

The genes are TRBV7-9 and TRBJ2-2, with D possibly matching TRBD2 (6 bases). Deletions cut 5 bases from V and 5 bases from J, with 15 bases between. The CDR3 has 15 amino acids. Germline V gene lookup returns CDR1 SEHNR and CDR2 FQNEAQ (reference sequence). The CDR3, as DNA: TGTGCCAGCAGCCCGATGGACCGGGGGACCGGGGAGCTGTTTTTT. The encoded protein is CASSPMDRGTGELFF.